These 22 T cell receptor beta chains originate from one sample sequenced in a study of CD8 T cells in Susac syndrome. The authors reverse transcribed roughly 0.5 to 1 ug RNA with random hexamers. Using its own MiXCR run on the immunoSEQ multiplex PCR reads, TCRdb lists one record per CDR3 protein. The table lists roughly 190,000 distinct CDR3 sequences, roughly 92% of them singletons. The sequencing input was CD4+ T cells from PBMCs. The source is a human donor in good health.

The chain is built from TRBV19 and TRBJ2-5; no firm D call. The germline CDR1 and CDR2 sequences are LNHDA and SQIVND (reference sequence). The CDR3 sequence is 14 residues long. Trimming took 5 bases from V and 2 from J, leaving 12 bases between them. The CDR3 DNA follows: TGTGCCAGTAGTTCACCAATCAGACAAGAGACCCAGTACTTC. This translates into CASSSPIRQETQYF.

The chain is built from TRBV11-1 and TRBJ2-1; 12 bases align to TRBD1. The CDR3 contains 15 residues. J lost 6 bases, V lost 7 bases, and 7 bases had no gene match. Germline loops: CDR1 SGHAT, CDR2 FQDESV (reference sequence). Here the CDR3 reads CASTAGQGASNEQFF. In nucleotides, the CDR3 is TGTGCCAGCACCGCGGGACAGGGGGCCTCCAATGAGCAGTTCTTC.

This chain links TRBV5-1 with TRBJ2-6; no firm D call. Germline V lookup: CDR1 SGHRS, CDR2 YFSETQ. V lost 1 base, J lost 2 bases, and 7 bases lay in between. This CDR3 contains 15 residues. The CDR3 here is CASSLQQAGANVLTF. The DNA of the CDR3 is TGCGCCAGCAGCTTGCAGCAAGCTGGGGCCAACGTCCTGACTTTC.

The genes are TRBV18 and TRBJ2-1, with 14 bases matching TRBD2. The V gene end was trimmed by 0 bases and the J gene end by 4 bases; junction bases not matched to a gene: 11. The germline gives CDR1 KGHSH, CDR2 LQKENI. The CDR3 has 20 amino acids. The CDR3 loop is CASSPPRLAGGASLYNEQFF. CDR3 coding DNA: TGTGCCAGCTCACCACCCCGACTAGCGGGGGGGGCCTCCCTATACAATGAGCAGTTCTTC.

This chain connects TRBV28 to TRBJ1-1, with 9 bases identical to TRBD1. Germline loops: CDR1 MDHEN, CDR2 SYDVKM. J lost 3 bases, V lost 1 base, and 3 bases had no gene match. The CDR3 sequence is 15 residues long. The CDR3 region is CASSLLTGGDTEAFF. CDR3 in DNA: TGTGCCAGCAGTTTATTGACAGGGGGGGACACTGAAGCTTTCTTT.

The chain carries TRBV7-2 and TRBJ2-3, with 7 bases fitting TRBD1. V lost 0 bases, J lost 1 base, and 4 bases stayed unmatched. Germline V gene data show CDR1 as SGHTA and CDR2 as FQGNSA. CDR3 length: 16 amino acids. Here the CDR3 reads CASSLAFGQGTDTQYF. For the CDR3, the DNA is TGTGCCAGCAGCTTAGCTTTCGGACAGGGCACAGATACGCAGTATTTT.

V gene TRBV3-1 combines with J gene TRBJ2-5; D gene ambiguous. The CDR3 has 14 residues. With 0 bases removed from V and 4 bases from J, the gap between germline ends came to 9 bases. CDR1 LGHDT and CDR2 YNNKEL come from the germline V gene (reference sequence). DNA of the CDR3: TGTGCCAGCAGCCAAGATAGTGGCGTAGAGACCCAGTACTTC. Translating it yields CASSQDSGVETQYF.

The chain combines TRBV20-1 with TRBJ1-5; D gene unclear. V shed 6 bases and J shed 3 bases, with 12 bases lying between them. Germline assignment: CDR1 DFQATT and CDR2 SNEGSKA (reference sequence). CDR3 size: 13 residues. In DNA, the CDR3 is TGCAGTGCCCAGCCAGAGAACAATCAGCCCCAGCATTTT. Translation: CSAQPENNQPQHF.

As DNA, the CDR3 is TGTGCCAGCAGTGACTTCGCCCTCGACGGCCGCTCGGGCTACACCTTC. It specifies CASSDFALDGRSGYTF. V is TRBV2 and J is TRBJ1-2; D call uncertain. V lost 3 bases and J 8 bases, leaving 22 bases between the germline ends. The CDR3 spans 16 residues. Germline V gene lookup returns CDR1 SNHLY and CDR2 FYNNEI.

V and J are TRBV19 and TRBJ1-6; D not resolved. Trimming stripped 8 bases from V and 0 bases from J, with 8 bases between. This CDR3 region has 14 residues. The germline CDR1 and CDR2 sequences are LNHDA and SQIVND (reference sequence). DNA of the CDR3: TGTGCCAGTCGGGAGAGCTCCTATAATTCACCCCTCCACTTT. This encodes CASRESSYNSPLHF.

The chain links TRBV9 to TRBJ2-1; D remains ambiguous. Trimming removed 0 bases at V and 12 bases at J, with 22 bases between. Germline assignment: CDR1 SGDLS and CDR2 YYNGEE. There are 16 residues in the CDR3. The CDR3 nucleotides are TGTGCCAGCAGCGTAGATGCCCCGGGCAGCCCAATGAGGCAGTTCTTC. This sequence encodes CASSVDAPGSPMRQFF.

This sequence joins TRBV7-2 and TRBJ2-5; 7 bases line up with TRBD1. The CDR3 has 15 residues. From germline, CDR1 is SGHTA and CDR2 FQGNSA. J gave up 2 bases and V 5 bases, and 8 bases lay outside the gene matches. Written as DNA, the CDR3 is TGTGCCAGCAGCCTACAGGGGTCCCTTCAAGAGACCCAGTACTTC. This translates into CASSLQGSLQETQYF.

The chain employs TRBV12-3 or TRBV12-4 and TRBJ2-1; 8 nucleotides align to TRBD1. The V gene end was trimmed by 6 bases and the J gene end by 8 bases; junction bases not matched to a gene: 9. The CDR3 has 14 amino acids. CDR3 loop: CASSPPDREDEQFF. The CDR3 nucleotides are TGTGCCAGCAGCCCCCCGGACAGGGAAGATGAGCAGTTCTTC.

The chain combines TRBV27 with TRBJ1-6, with D tentatively TRBD1 (6 bases). The CDR3 covers 13 residues. The V end was cut by 3 bases, the J end by 8 bases, with 8 bases between. Germline CDR1 reads MNHEY; CDR2 reads SMNVEV (reference sequence). CDR3 region: CASSFRGDSPLHF. In nucleotides, the CDR3 is TGTGCCAGCAGTTTCAGGGGAGATTCACCCCTCCACTTT.

V is TRBV9 and J is TRBJ1-5; D is perhaps TRBD1 (5 bases). Trimming removed 3 bases at V and 0 bases at J, with 13 bases between. This CDR3 is 16 amino acids long. Per the germline V gene, CDR1 is SGDLS and CDR2 is YYNGEE. CDR3 amino acids: CASSAAGGGSNQPQHF. The CDR3 DNA sequence: TGTGCCAGCAGCGCCGCGGGGGGTGGTAGCAATCAGCCCCAGCATTTT.

This clonotype was seen just once. The gene calls are TRBV10-3 and TRBJ1-1; D is undetermined. V dropped 5 bases and J dropped 1 base, with 8 bases sitting between them. This CDR3 comprises 13 residues. Germline values: CDR1 ENHRY, CDR2 SYGVKD. The CDR3 DNA is TGTGCCATCAGTAGGACGGGGAACACTGAAGCTTTCTTT. Amino acids: CAISRTGNTEAFF.

The chain joins TRBV6-5 to TRBJ1-2, with D possibly TRBD1 on 5 matching bases. The CDR3 covers 13 residues. With 2 bases removed from V and 2 bases from J, the gap between germline ends came to 6 bases. CDR1 and CDR2 from the germline V gene are MNHEY and SVGAGI. The CDR3 here is CASSYQGNYGYTF. CDR3 coding DNA: TGTGCCAGCAGTTACCAGGGAAACTATGGCTACACCTTC.

V gene TRBV5-1 combines with J gene TRBJ1-2, with TRBD1 as a possible D gene (5 bases). Per the germline V gene, CDR1 is SGHRS and CDR2 is YFSETQ. Trimming removed 4 bases from V and 4 bases from J, with 11 bases in between. The CDR3 length is 13 residues. The CDR3 bases are TGCGCCAGCAGCCGGGACGGATCCTATGGCTACACCTTC. Residues: CASSRDGSYGYTF. The full variable domain, with the rest looked up from reference TRBV5-1 and TRBJ1-2, is KAGVTQTPRYLIKTRGQQVTLSCSPISGHRSVSWYQQTPGQGLQFLFEYFSETQRNKGNFPGRFSGRQFSNSRSEMNVSTLELGDSALYLCASSRDGSYGYTFGSGTRLTVV.

This clonotype has a single count. CDR3 bases: TGTGCCAGCAGTGATCCCGGGACAGGGGATTATGGCTACACCTTC. The encoded protein is CASSDPGTGDYGYTF. The gene calls are TRBV25-1 and TRBJ1-2, with 10 bases that match TRBD1. J lost 5 bases, V lost 3 bases, and 6 bases had no gene match. Germline-derived CDR1 and CDR2 are MGHDK and SYGVNS. The CDR3 extends over 15 amino acids.

V is TRBV28 and J is TRBJ2-7; 10 bases are shared with TRBD1. Trimming removed 8 bases from V and 4 bases from J; junction bases left unmatched: 8. The CDR3 is made up of 14 amino acids. CDR1 and CDR2 (germline): MDHEN, SYDVKM. CDR3 DNA sequence: TGTGCCAGCCGGCGGGACAGGGGTTGGTACGAGCAGTACTTC. Its protein product is CASRRDRGWYEQYF.

The CDR3 loop reads CSTGTRTSYGYTF. The CDR3 bases are TGCAGCACCGGGACAAGGACGTCCTATGGCTACACCTTC. The rearrangement joins TRBV29-1 to TRBJ1-2; a possible D gene is TRBD1 (6 bases). CDR1 is SQVTM and CDR2 is ANQGSEA in the germline V gene. Trimming removed 8 bases at V and 4 bases at J, with 17 bases between. The CDR3 totals 13 residues.

The chain recombines TRBV7-2 with TRBJ1-1, with 9 bases fitting TRBD1. With 4 bases clipped from V and 4 bases from J, the junction kept 4 bases outside the gene matches. The CDR3 is 14 amino acids. Germline-derived CDR1 and CDR2 are SGHTA and FQGNSA. CDR3 region: CASSYADRGTEAFF. In nucleotides, the CDR3 is TGTGCCAGCAGCTACGCGGACAGGGGCACTGAAGCTTTCTTT.